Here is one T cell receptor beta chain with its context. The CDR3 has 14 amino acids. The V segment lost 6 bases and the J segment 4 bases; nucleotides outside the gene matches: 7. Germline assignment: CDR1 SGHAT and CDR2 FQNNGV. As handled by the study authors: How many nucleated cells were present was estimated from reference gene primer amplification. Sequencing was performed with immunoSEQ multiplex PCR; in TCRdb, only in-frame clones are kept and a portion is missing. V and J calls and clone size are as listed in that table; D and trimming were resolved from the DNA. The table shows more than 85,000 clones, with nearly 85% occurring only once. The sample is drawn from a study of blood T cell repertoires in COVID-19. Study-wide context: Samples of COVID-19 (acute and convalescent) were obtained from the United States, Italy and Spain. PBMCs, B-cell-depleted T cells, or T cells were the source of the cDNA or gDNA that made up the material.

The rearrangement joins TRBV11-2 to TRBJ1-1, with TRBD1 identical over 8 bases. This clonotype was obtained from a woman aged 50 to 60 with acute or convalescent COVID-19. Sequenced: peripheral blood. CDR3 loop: CASRFQGAATEAFF. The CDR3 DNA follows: TGTGCCAGCAGATTTCAGGGGGCTGCCACTGAAGCTTTCTTT.